This is a list of T cell receptor beta chains from one sample in a study of CD8+CD57+ T cells in acquired aplastic anemia. A single record per CDR3 protein comes from TCRdb applying MiXCR to the reads. The repertoire holds about 180,000 distinct CDR3 sequences, with 63% as singletons. The sequencing input was sorted CD4+, CD8+, or CD8+CD57+ T cells (not recorded which) from PBMCs. These receptors all come from a human donor with aplastic anemia. CDR3s include the opening cysteine and the closing phenylalanine or tryptophan. A D gene is named only where the DNA matches it firmly. Clone size is given for some rows only: seen once, a few or many times, or a class if the clone is expanded.

clone size: -
D gene: TRBD2
J gene: TRBJ2-7
V gene: TRBV14
CDR3 protein: CASSLHRGGKYEQYF
CDR3 DNA: TGTGCCAGCAGCCTCCACCGGGGGGGGAAGTACGAGCAGTACTTC

clone size: -
D gene: -
J gene: TRBJ1-4
V gene: TRBV7-9
CDR3 protein: CASSLRGAPVNEKLFF
CDR3 DNA: TGTGCCAGCAGCCTCCGGGGGGCGCCCGTAAATGAAAAACTGTTTTTT

clone size: many
D gene: -
J gene: TRBJ2-2
V gene: TRBV20-1
CDR3 protein: CSARRGETGELFF
CDR3 DNA: TGCAGTGCTAGGAGGGGAGAAACCGGGGAGCTGTTTTTT

clone size: many
D gene: TRBD2
J gene: TRBJ2-1
V gene: TRBV7-9
CDR3 protein: CASSLSIAGLAGIKTYNEQFF
CDR3 DNA: TGTGCCAGCAGCTTATCGATTGCAGGACTAGCGGGAATAAAAACCTACAATGAGCAGTTCTTC

clone size: -
D gene: TRBD1
J gene: TRBJ2-5
V gene: TRBV5-4
CDR3 protein: CASSLFGQDGETQYF
CDR3 DNA: TGTGCCAGCAGCTTGTTTGGACAGGACGGAGAGACCCAGTACTTC

clone size: once
D gene: -
J gene: TRBJ1-2
V gene: TRBV5-6
CDR3 protein: CASSSGTAIYGYTF
CDR3 DNA: TGTGCCAGCAGCTCCGGGACGGCAATCTATGGCTACACCTTC

clone size: -
D gene: -
J gene: TRBJ1-3
V gene: TRBV29-1
CDR3 protein: CSVVQNSGNTIYF
CDR3 DNA: TGCAGCGTTGTGCAGAACTCTGGAAACACCATATATTTT

clone size: -
D gene: TRBD2
J gene: TRBJ2-3
V gene: TRBV20-1
CDR3 protein: CSAEGAGGGTDTQYF
CDR3 DNA: TGCAGTGCCGAGGGAGCGGGAGGAGGTACAGATACGCAGTATTTT

clone size: -
D gene: -
J gene: TRBJ1-5
V gene: TRBV24-1
CDR3 protein: CAAIDRGGDQPQHF
CDR3 DNA: TGTGCCGCCATCGATAGGGGGGGTGATCAGCCCCAGCATTTT

clone size: many
D gene: TRBD1
J gene: TRBJ1-6
V gene: TRBV6-2/TRBV6-3
CDR3 protein: CASSPRGTGDSPLHF
CDR3 DNA: TGTGCCAGCAGCCCCCGCGGGACAGGAGATTCACCCCTCCACTTT

clone size: -
D gene: -
J gene: TRBJ1-6
V gene: TRBV19
CDR3 protein: CASSFGRANPPLHF
CDR3 DNA: TGTGCCAGTAGTTTCGGGAGGGCTAATCCACCCCTCCACTTT

clone size: -
D gene: -
J gene: TRBJ2-7
V gene: TRBV24-1
CDR3 protein: CATSDSGEGDYEQYF
CDR3 DNA: TGCGCCACCAGTGATTCCGGAGAAGGGGACTACGAGCAGTACTTC